Sequencing of this TCR beta chain was carried out in a study of cytomegalovirus exposure and HLA in healthy donors. Of note for this clone: Antigen specificity is unknown.

Study observations and caveats: Most subjects' HLA-A and HLA-B alleles were reportedly predicted from TCR beta sequences. A later analysis found most CMV-associated TCR beta chains apparently HLA-restricted. The authors assumed roughly uniform sequencing depth across donors for presence/absence analyses. Highly shared sequence variants in one cluster were likely a sequencing artifact.

Amplification used 60 Vbeta primers and 13 Jbeta primers. Produced via immunoSEQ multiplex PCR; TCRdb's table is partial and in-frame only. The repertoire includes about 160,000 clones, 80% of them detected once, and 0.95% to 1.5% sits in the top ten. The CDR3 totals 14 residues. Germline V gene sequence: CDR1 MDHEN, CDR2 SYDVKM. V was cut by 2 bases and J by 1 base, with 6 bases left in between. This chain uses TRBV28 with TRBJ2-1; the D gene is possibly TRBD1 (6 bases). The clonotype originates from a woman in her forties or fifties in good health and CMV-seronegative. Sequenced material: PBMCs. The CDR3 coding sequence is TGTGCCAGCAGTTTAACAGGGTCCTACAATGAGCAGTTCTTC. Protein sequence: CASSLTGSYNEQFF.